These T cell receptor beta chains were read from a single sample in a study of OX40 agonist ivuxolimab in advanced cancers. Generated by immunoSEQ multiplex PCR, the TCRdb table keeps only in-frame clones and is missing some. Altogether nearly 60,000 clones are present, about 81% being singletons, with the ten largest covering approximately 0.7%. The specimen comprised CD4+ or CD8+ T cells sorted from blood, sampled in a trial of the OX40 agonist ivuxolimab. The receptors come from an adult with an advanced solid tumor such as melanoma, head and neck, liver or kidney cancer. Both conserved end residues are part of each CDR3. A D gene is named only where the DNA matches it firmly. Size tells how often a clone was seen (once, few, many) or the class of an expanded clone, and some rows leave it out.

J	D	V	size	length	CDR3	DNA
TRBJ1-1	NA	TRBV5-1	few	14	CASSRGPGRDEAFF	TGCGCCAGCAGCCGCGGACCTGGCAGGGACGAAGCTTTCTTT
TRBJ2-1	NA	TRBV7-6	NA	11	CASSLSNEQFF	TGTGCCAGCAGCCTTAGTAATGAGCAGTTCTTC
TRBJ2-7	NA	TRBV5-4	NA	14	CASSLPASPYEQYF	TGTGCCAGCAGCTTGCCCGCGTCCCCTTACGAGCAGTACTTC
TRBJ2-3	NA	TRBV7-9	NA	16	CASSLMAGSSTDTQYF	TGTGCCAGCAGCTTAATGGCAGGCTCTAGCACAGATACGCAGTATTTT
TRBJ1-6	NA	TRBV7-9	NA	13	CASSISYNSPLHF	TGTGCCAGTTCGATCTCCTATAATTCACCCCTCCACTTT
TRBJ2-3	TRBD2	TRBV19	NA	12	CASSREGDTQYF	TGTGCCAGTAGTAGGGAGGGAGATACGCAGTATTTT
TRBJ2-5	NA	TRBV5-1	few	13	CASSLVRVETQYF	TGCGCCAGCAGCTTGGTAAGAGTAGAGACCCAGTACTTC
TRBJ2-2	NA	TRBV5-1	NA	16	CASSLEGDMNTGELFF	TGCGCCAGCAGCTTGGAGGGGGACATGAACACCGGGGAGCTGTTTTTT
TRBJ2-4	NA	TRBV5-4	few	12	CATYDRSNIQYF	TGTGCCACCTACGACAGGTCAAACATTCAGTACTTC
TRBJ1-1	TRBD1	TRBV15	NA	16	CATSRDRGTGNTEAFF	TGTGCCACCAGCAGAGATAGGGGGACAGGGAACACTGAAGCTTTCTTT
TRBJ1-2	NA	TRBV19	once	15	CASSINREAFGGYTF	TGTGCCAGTAGTATCAACAGGGAGGCGTTTGGTGGCTACACCTTC
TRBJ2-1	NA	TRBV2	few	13	CASSGGVGHEQFF	TGTGCCAGCAGTGGAGGGGTGGGACATGAGCAGTTCTTC
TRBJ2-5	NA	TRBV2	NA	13	CASGRDNQETQYF	TGTGCCAGCGGCCGGGACAACCAAGAGACCCAGTACTTC
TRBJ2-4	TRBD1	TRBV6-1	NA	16	CASSGQGVRAKNIQYF	TGTGCCAGCAGTGGGCAGGGGGTGCGAGCCAAAAACATTCAGTACTTC
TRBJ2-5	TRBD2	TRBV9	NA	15	CASSASGWTGETQYF	TGTGCCAGCAGCGCTAGCGGATGGACGGGGGAGACCCAGTACTTC
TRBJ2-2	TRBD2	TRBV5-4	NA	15	CASSEGLANTGELFF	TGTGCCAGCAGCGAAGGACTAGCTAACACCGGGGAGCTGTTTTTT
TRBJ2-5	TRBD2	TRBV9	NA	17	CASTRRGGPPAQETQYF	TGTGCCAGCACCAGACGGGGGGGGCCTCCGGCGCAAGAGACCCAGTACTTC
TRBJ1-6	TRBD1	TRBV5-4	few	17	CASSLRSGQGWNSPLHF	TGTGCCAGCAGCTTGCGGTCGGGACAGGGGTGGAATTCACCCCTCCACTTT
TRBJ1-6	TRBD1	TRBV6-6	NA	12	CASRQGGSPLHF	TGTGCCAGCAGACAGGGGGGTTCACCCCTCCACTTT
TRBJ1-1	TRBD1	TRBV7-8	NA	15	CASSLVRGQGAEAFF	TGTGCCAGCAGCTTAGTGCGGGGACAGGGGGCTGAAGCTTTCTTT
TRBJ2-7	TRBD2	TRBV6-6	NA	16	CASSTPLAGRSYEQYF	TGTGCCAGCAGTACGCCCCTAGCGGGGAGAAGCTACGAGCAGTACTTC
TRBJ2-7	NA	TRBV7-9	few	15	CASSHRRLAIDEQYF	TGTGCCAGCAGCCATAGACGGCTAGCGATCGACGAGCAGTACTTC
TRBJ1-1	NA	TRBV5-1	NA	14	CASSLRGMNTEAFF	TGCGCCAGCAGCTTAAGGGGAATGAACACTGAAGCTTTCTTT
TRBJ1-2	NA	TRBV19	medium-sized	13	CASSIPPNYGYTF	TGTGCCAGTAGTATTCCTCCTAACTATGGCTACACCTTC
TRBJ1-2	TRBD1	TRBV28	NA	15	CASSTTPQGADGYTF	TGTGCCAGCAGCACCACCCCACAGGGGGCAGATGGCTACACCTTC
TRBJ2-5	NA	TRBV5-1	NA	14	CASSPGVAQETQYF	TGCGCCAGCAGCCCGGGGGTAGCCCAAGAGACCCAGTACTTC
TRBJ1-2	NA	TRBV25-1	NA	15	CASSEEVSPAGGYTF	TGTGCCAGCAGTGAAGAGGTGTCCCCTGCTGGGGGCTACACCTTC
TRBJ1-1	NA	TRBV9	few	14	CASSVALGNTEAFF	TGTGCCAGCAGCGTAGCACTCGGGAACACTGAAGCTTTCTTT
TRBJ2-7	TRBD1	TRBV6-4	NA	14	CASSLGQGSYEQYF	TGTGCCAGCAGCCTTGGACAGGGGTCCTACGAGCAGTACTTC
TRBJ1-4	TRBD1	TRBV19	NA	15	CASSTGTQGFEKLFF	TGTGCCAGTAGTACCGGCACACAGGGGTTCGAAAAACTGTTTTTT
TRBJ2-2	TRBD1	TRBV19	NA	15	CASSMDTGVTGELFF	TGTGCCAGTAGTATGGATACAGGGGTCACCGGGGAGCTGTTTTTT
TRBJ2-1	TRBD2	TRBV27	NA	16	CASSRLADSSYNEQFF	TGTGCCAGCAGCCGACTAGCGGATAGCTCCTACAATGAGCAGTTCTTC